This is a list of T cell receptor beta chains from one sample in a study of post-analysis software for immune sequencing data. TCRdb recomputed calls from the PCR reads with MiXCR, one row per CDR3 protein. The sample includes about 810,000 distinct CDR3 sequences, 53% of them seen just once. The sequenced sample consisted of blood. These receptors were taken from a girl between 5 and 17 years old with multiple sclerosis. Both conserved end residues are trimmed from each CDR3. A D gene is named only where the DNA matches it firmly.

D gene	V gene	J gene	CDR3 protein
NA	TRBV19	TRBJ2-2	ASSISLDSNTGELF
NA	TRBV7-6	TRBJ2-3	ASSSVDQGYTDTQY
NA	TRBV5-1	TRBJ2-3	ASSSGIEADTQY
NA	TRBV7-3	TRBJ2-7	ASSYRSYDSYEQY
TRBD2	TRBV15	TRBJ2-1	ATSRDPGTSGGRSYNGQF
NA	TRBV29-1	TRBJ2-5	SVLFRETQY
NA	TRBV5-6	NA	ASSLTHEQY
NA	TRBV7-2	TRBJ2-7	ASSLAWAGEQY
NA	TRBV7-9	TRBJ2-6	ASSLAGGANVLT
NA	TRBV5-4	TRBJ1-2	ASSGRGPHGYT
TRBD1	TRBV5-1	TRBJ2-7	ASSLYGQAYEQY
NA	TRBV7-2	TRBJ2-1	ASSLEAGWGNEQF
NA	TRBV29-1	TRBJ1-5	SVRGDTSQPQH
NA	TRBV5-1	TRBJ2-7	ASSLVSGLTYEQY
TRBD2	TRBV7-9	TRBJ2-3	ASSSPLAGYTDTQY
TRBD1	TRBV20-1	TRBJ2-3	SARDRGQGLAYYLTDTQY
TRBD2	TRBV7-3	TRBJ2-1	ASSLMPSSGTNEQF
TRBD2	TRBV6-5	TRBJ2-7	ASPGLAYYEQY
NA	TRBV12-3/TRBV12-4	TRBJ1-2	ASMGTEGYT
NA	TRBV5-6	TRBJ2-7	ASSLRGAGTYEQY
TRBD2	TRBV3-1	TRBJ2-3	ASSQDKEVAGIPTDTQY
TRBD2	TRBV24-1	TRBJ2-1	ATSDALTSGRRNEQF
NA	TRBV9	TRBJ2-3	ASSVAESSGDTQY
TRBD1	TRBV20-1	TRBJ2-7	SASPRGYEQY
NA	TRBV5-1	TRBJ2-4	ASSLEGRRVGPDVKNIQY
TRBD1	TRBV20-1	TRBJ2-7	SARRGQGTYEQY
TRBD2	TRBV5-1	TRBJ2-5	ASSLWASGSGETQY
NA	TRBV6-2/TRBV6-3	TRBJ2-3	ASSSREQGDTQY
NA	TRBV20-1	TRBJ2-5	SARVPGRETQY
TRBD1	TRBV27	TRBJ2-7	ASSSLGTGGAYEQY
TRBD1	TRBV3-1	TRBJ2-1	ASSQRFGTGGAYNEQF
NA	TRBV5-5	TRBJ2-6	ASSSGGSGANVLT
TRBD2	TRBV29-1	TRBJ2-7	SVRGRGPYEQY
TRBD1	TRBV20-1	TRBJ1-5	SARDRATGGNQPQH
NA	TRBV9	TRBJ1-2	ASSSISGLANYGYT
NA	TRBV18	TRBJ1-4	ASSPRDPTEKLF
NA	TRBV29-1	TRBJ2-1	SVESGVRDEQF
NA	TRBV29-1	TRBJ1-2	SDIDRNYGYT
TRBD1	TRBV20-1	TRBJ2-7	SARGPKDRGPYEQY
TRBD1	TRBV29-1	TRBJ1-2	SVLTGTGRGYT
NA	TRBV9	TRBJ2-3	ASSVVEGSWGDTQY
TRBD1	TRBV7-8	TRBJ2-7	ASSLTDRASSYEQY
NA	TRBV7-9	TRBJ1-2	ASSQTQGGYT
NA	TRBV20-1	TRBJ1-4	SAPTYQANEKLF
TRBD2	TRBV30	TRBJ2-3	AWSISGGAIDTQY
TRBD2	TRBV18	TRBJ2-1	ASSAGVAGVMNEQF
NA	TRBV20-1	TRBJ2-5	SASAGAWETQY
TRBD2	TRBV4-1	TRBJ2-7	ASSLRVAGTAYEQY
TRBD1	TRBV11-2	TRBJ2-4	ASSLARDSKNIQY
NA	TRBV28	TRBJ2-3	ASSSPGSDTQY
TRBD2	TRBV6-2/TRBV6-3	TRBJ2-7	ASSYQASGVYEQY
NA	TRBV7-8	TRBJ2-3	ASSQGAYGAGGRQY
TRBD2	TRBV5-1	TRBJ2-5	ASSTSGRPQETQY
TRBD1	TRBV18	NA	ASSPSTYRGNIQY
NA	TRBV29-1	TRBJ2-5	SAQTDTAQETQY
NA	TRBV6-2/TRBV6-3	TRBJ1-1	ASTDALRLAF
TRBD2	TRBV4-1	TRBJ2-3	ASGSAGVTDTQY
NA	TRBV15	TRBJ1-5	ATSREEGQPQH
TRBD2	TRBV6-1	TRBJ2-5	ASSAIAGVGKTQY
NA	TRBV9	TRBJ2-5	ASSSFSALLGETQY